One TCR beta chain is described in this entry. As yet, its antigen is unknown. This entry comes from a study of T cells in localized non-small cell lung cancer. General study results and limits: It remains possible that heterogeneity exists, since only one tumor region was sequenced. Uninvolved adjacent lung had more T cell clonality than any other tissue, topping tumor. Appearance in adjacent lung was seen for a median around 60 of the top 100 tumor clones. Higher adjacent-lung clonality was associated with shorter survival.

Here immunoSEQ multiplex PCR was the method, and the copy in TCRdb shows in-frame clones only, minus some. The table records approximately 52,000 clones, roughly 80% of them present only once. V lost 4 bases to trimming and J lost 4 bases, with 14 bases between them. The CDR3 is 14 amino acids. Germline-derived CDR1 and CDR2 are MGHRA and YSYEKL. The J gene is TRBJ2-7, the V gene TRBV4-1; D not resolved. Sequenced material: peripheral blood, taken before any cancer treatment. This sequence originates from a man aged 35 to 69 with stage I squamous cell lung carcinoma. The CDR3: CASSLLVGVYEQYF. The CDR3 coding sequence is TGCGCCAGCAGCCTCCTCGTAGGCGTTTACGAGCAGTACTTC.